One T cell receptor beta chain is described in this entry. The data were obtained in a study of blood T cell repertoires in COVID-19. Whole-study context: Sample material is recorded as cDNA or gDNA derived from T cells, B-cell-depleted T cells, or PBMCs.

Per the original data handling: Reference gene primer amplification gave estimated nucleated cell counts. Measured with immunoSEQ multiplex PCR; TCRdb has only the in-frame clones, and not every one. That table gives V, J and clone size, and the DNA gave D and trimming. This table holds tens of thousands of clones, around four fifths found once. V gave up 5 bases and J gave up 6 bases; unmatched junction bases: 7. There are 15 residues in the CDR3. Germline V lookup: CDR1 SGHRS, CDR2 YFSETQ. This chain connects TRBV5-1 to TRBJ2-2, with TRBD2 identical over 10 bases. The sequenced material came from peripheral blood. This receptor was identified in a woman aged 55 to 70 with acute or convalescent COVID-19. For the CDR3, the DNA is TGCGCCAGCAGTCTCCCCAGCGGGAGGGCCGGGGAGCTGTTTTTT. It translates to CASSLPSGRAGELFF.